This note documents a single T cell receptor (beta chain) sequence. Its antigen is undetermined. Among the donors, all were healthy bone marrow donors. Vbeta (60) and Jbeta (13) primers were used in the PCR. Authors' analysis steps: Later, tens of millions of unique TCR beta chains were counted in an analysis, and roughly 11 million of them were shared. Data came from immunoSEQ multiplex PCR; TCRdb stores just in-frame clones and leaves some out. That table gives V, J and clone size, and the DNA gave D and trimming. The sample contains 140,000 or so clones, around four fifths of which appear only once. This sample stems from a study of cytomegalovirus exposure and HLA in healthy donors. Points from the study as a whole: Several top significant clusters appeared, in a later analysis, to be linked to common viral pathogens. Among TCR beta chains, those listed as cytomegalovirus-associated numbered more than 150.

The TCR originated in a male donor in good health and CMV-seronegative. Specimen: PBMCs.

DNA for the CDR3: TGTGCCAGCAGCTTGAGTGGGAGTCTGGAGCTGTTTTTT. Translating gives CASSLSGSLELFF. The chain uses TRBV7-9 and TRBJ2-2; D is perhaps TRBD2 (5 bases). The germline gives CDR1 SEHNR, CDR2 FQNEAQ (reference sequence). This CDR3 spans 13 amino acids. The V end was cut by 3 bases, the J end by 10 bases, with 12 bases between.